This TCR beta chain was obtained from a study of cytomegalovirus exposure and HLA in healthy donors. Study-wide results and caveats: Serostatus for CMV was the only available immune exposure information. Among the most significant clusters, several appeared linked to common viral pathogens in a later analysis.

The study ran its PCR with 60 Vbeta and 13 Jbeta primers. The method was immunoSEQ multiplex PCR; TCRdb's version includes in-frame clones alone and lacks a portion of them. The repertoire includes some 130,000 clones, 80% of them detected once, and 1% sits in the top ten. Regarding this clone: As yet, its antigen is unknown.

The source of this sequence is a man aged 35-49 years in good health and CMV-seronegative. Sequenced input: PBMCs.

The CDR3 bases are TGTGCCAGCATCCGTAGCGGGATTAGCACAGATACGCAGTATTTT. It specifies CASIRSGISTDTQYF. The chain couples TRBV28 to TRBJ2-3, with TRBD2 matching 8 bases. This CDR3 is 15 amino acids long. Germline CDR1 reads MDHEN; CDR2 reads SYDVKM. The V gene end was trimmed by 7 bases and the J gene end by 0 bases; junction bases not matched to a gene: 6.